The rows below give T cell receptor beta chains drawn from one sample of a study of blood T cell repertoires in COVID-19. Measured with immunoSEQ multiplex PCR; TCRdb has only the in-frame clones, and not every one. Of about 100,000 clones in the sample, approximately 92% were seen once. What was sequenced was peripheral blood. The receptors were sampled from a man aged 50 to 59 with active COVID-19. The CDR3 runs from the conserved cysteine through the conserved F or W. Each record gives: D gene, J gene, clone size, CDR3 length, V gene, CDR3 protein, CDR3 DNA. D genes are given only for firm matches. Rows give clone size only sometimes, using once, few, many, or a class for an expanded clone.

>NA|TRBJ1-5|NA|15|TRBV20-1
CSASRFGTADQPQHF
TGCAGTGCTAGTCGATTTGGGACTGCCGATCAGCCCCAGCATTTT
>NA|TRBJ2-1|NA|17|TRBV20-1
CSASRGLTRSIYNEQFF
TGCAGTGCGAGTAGAGGACTGACACGGTCGATATACAATGAGCAGTTCTTC
>NA|TRBJ1-1|few|15|TRBV5-5
CASSTTGRWDTEAFF
TGTGCCAGCAGCACCACGGGTCGATGGGACACTGAAGCTTTCTTT
>TRBD2|TRBJ2-3|NA|16|TRBV5-1
CASSLGASGSRNTQYF
TGCGCCAGCAGCTTGGGCGCTAGCGGGAGTAGGAATACGCAGTATTTT
>NA|TRBJ1-1|NA|14|TRBV19
CASSIATVNTEAFF
TGTGCCAGTAGTATAGCGACAGTGAACACTGAAGCTTTCTTT
>TRBD2|TRBJ2-2|NA|15|TRBV12-5
CASGAGLAASGELFF
TGTGCTAGTGGTGCGGGACTAGCGGCCTCAGGGGAGCTGTTTTTT
>NA|TRBJ2-4|NA|14|TRBV11-2
CASSLGRSGNIQYF
TGTGCCAGCAGCTTAGGTCGATCGGGAAACATTCAGTACTTC
>TRBD1|TRBJ2-1|NA|15|TRBV28
CASSPGTGPYNEQFF
TGTGCCAGCAGTCCCGGGACAGGGCCCTACAATGAGCAGTTCTTC
>NA|TRBJ2-3|NA|16|TRBV3-1/TRBV3-2
CASSRGVGGTTDTQYF
TGTGCCAGCAGCCGAGGAGTCGGGGGAACCACAGATACGCAGTATTTT
>NA|TRBJ2-1|once|12|TRBV29-1
CSVVLNYNEQFF
TGCAGCGTTGTACTGAATTACAATGAGCAGTTCTTC
>NA|TRBJ1-1|NA|14|TRBV19
CASSPGHTNTEAFF
TGTGCCAGTAGCCCCGGACATACGAACACTGAAGCTTTCTTT
>TRBD2|TRBJ2-1|NA|15|TRBV6-5
CASRLAGVSYNEQFF
TGTGCCAGCAGATTAGCGGGAGTCTCCTACAATGAGCAGTTCTTC
>NA|TRBJ1-2|NA|14|TRBV5-1
CASSPGSSFYGYTF
TGCGCCAGCAGCCCAGGGTCCTCGTTCTATGGCTACACCTTC
>TRBD1|TRBJ2-2|NA|17|TRBV27
CASSLPRTGGAGGELFF
TGTGCCAGCAGTTTACCCCGGACAGGGGGCGCAGGGGGGGAGCTGTTTTTT
>TRBD1|TRBJ1-2|once|13|TRBV3-1/TRBV3-2
CASSPDWDRPLTF
TGTGCCAGCAGCCCGGATTGGGACAGGCCTTTGACCTTC
>NA|TRBJ1-4|NA|15|TRBV5-6
CASSLSVRSNEKLFF
TGTGCCAGCAGCTTGTCGGTCAGGTCAAATGAAAAACTGTTTTTT
>TRBD2|TRBJ2-5|NA|11|TRBV12-3/TRBV12-4
CASGTKETQYF
TGTGCCAGCGGGACTAAAGAGACCCAGTACTTC
>TRBD1|TRBJ1-4|NA|15|TRBV7-2
CASSLGPGQAPRAIF
TGTGCCAGCAGCTTAGGCCCGGGACAGGCTCCTCGCGCAATTTTT
>NA|TRBJ1-5|NA|17|TRBV19
CASSISLDTYSNQPQHF
TGTGCCAGTAGTATATCCCTTGACACATATAGCAATCAGCCCCAGCATTTT
>NA|TRBJ2-1|NA|15|TRBV7-3
CASSLEGSSYNEQFF
TGTGCCAGCAGCCTAGAGGGTAGTTCCTACAATGAGCAGTTCTTC
>NA|TRBJ2-7|few|11|TRBV5-4
CASSGGYEQYF
TGTGCCAGCAGCGGAGGTTACGAGCAGTACTTC
>NA|TRBJ2-1|NA|16|TRBV5-1
CARAQRPPGSYNEQFF
TGCGCCAGAGCCCAGCGGCCCCCGGGTTCCTACAATGAGCAGTTCTTC
>NA|TRBJ2-2|NA|15|TRBV28
CASSEYGKNTGELFF
TGTGCCAGCAGTGAGTACGGGAAGAACACCGGGGAGCTGTTTTTT
>NA|TRBJ2-7|NA|12|TRBV7-2
CASSLTAYEQYF
TGTGCCAGCAGCTTAACTGCCTACGAGCAGTACTTC
>NA|TRBJ2-2|NA|14|TRBV6-4
CASSEFQYTGELFF
TGTGCCAGCAGTGAGTTTCAATACACCGGGGAGCTGTTTTTT
>NA|TRBJ1-1|NA|13|TRBV6-5
CAAGLGFNTEAFF
TGTGCCGCAGGGCTTGGATTTAACACTGAAGCTTTCTTT
>NA|TRBJ2-2|NA|15|TRBV2
CASSRDSPNTGELFF
TGTGCCAGCAGCCGGGACTCCCCGAACACCGGGGAGCTGTTTTTT
>NA|TRBJ2-1|once|15|TRBV15
CATSIGGGPENEQFF
TGTGCCACCAGTATCGGAGGTGGGCCGGAGAATGAGCAGTTCTTC
>TRBD2|TRBJ2-1|NA|17|TRBV7-9
CASSLGLAGVTYNEQFF
TGTGCCAGCAGCTTAGGGCTAGCGGGAGTCACCTACAATGAGCAGTTCTTC